The 10 T cell receptor beta chains reported below all come from one sample, sequenced in a study of blood T cell repertoires in COVID-19. TCRdb's copy holds only in-frame clones and misses some; the assay was immunoSEQ multiplex PCR. The repertoire holds more than 90,000 clones, with around 82% as singletons. Sequenced: peripheral blood. Every receptor here comes from a human donor in a cohort sampled during active COVID-19.

This chain connects TRBV7-9 to TRBJ2-5; 9 nucleotides align to TRBD2. The CDR3 contains 15 residues. Germline trimming cut 2 bases from V and 4 bases from J; bases unmatched to any gene: 5. The germline CDR1 and CDR2 sequences are SEHNR and FQNEAQ (reference sequence). The CDR3 is CASSLMAGGGETQYF. CDR3 sequence (DNA): TGTGCCAGCAGCTTAATGGCGGGAGGGGGAGAGACCCAGTACTTC. Variable domain in full (rest from reference TRBV7-9 and TRBJ2-5): DTGVSQNPRHKITKRGQNVTFRCDPISEHNRLYWYRQTLGQGPEFLTYFQNEAQLEKSRLLSDRFSAERPKGSFSTLEIQRTEQGDSAMYLCASSLMAGGGETQYFGPGTRLLVL.

The V and J genes are TRBV5-1 and TRBJ1-1, with TRBD1 matching 7 bases. The CDR3 has 14 residues. V trimming: 3 bases; J trimming: 0 bases; junction bases outside the gene matches: 2. Germline CDR1 reads SGHRS; CDR2 reads YFSETQ. CDR3 coding DNA: TGCGCCAGCAGCTGGGACAGTATGAACACTGAAGCTTTCTTT. Translated: CASSWDSMNTEAFF.

This chain connects TRBV7-6 to TRBJ1-3; 7 bases are a match to TRBD1. This CDR3 region has 15 residues. The J segment lost 0 bases and the V segment lost 5 bases, leaving 4 bases of the junction unmatched. Germline V gives CDR1 SGHVS, CDR2 FNYEAQ. CDR3 coding DNA: TGTGCCAGCAGCCGAACAGGGGTCTCTGGAAACACCATATATTTT. Protein product: CASSRTGVSGNTIYF.

This sequence joins TRBV3-1 (or the pseudogene TRBV3-2) and TRBJ2-7; the match to TRBD1 covers 8 bases. Germline assignment: CDR1 LGHDT and CDR2 YNNKEL (reference sequence). Germline trimming cut 2 bases from V and 4 bases from J; bases unmatched to any gene: 10. The CDR3 length is 16 residues. CDR3 bases: TGTGCCAGCAGCCAAATAAACCAGGGGGCACTTTACGAGCAGTACTTC. As protein: CASSQINQGALYEQYF.

The gene calls are TRBV3-1 (or the pseudogene TRBV3-2) and TRBJ2-7; the match to TRBD1 covers 7 bases. V was pared by 4 bases and J by 5 bases, with 5 bases of the junction left unmatched. Germline V gives CDR1 LGHDT, CDR2 YNNKEL (reference sequence). This CDR3 region has 13 residues. CDR3 residues: CASSPRQGHEQYF. The CDR3 DNA reads as TGTGCCAGCAGCCCAAGACAGGGCCACGAGCAGTACTTC.

The rearrangement joins TRBV3-1 (or the pseudogene TRBV3-2) to TRBJ1-5, with D unresolved. With 0 bases removed from V and 2 bases from J, the gap between germline ends came to 14 bases. CDR1 LGHDT and CDR2 YNNKEL come from the germline V gene (reference sequence). The CDR3 is 17 amino acids. The CDR3 sequence is CASSQERGGTGNQPQHF. The CDR3 coding sequence is TGTGCCAGCAGCCAAGAGAGAGGTGGCACCGGCAATCAGCCCCAGCATTTT.

The chain has TRBV5-4 and TRBJ2-7, with D perhaps TRBD1 (5 bases). This CDR3 region has 15 residues. CDR1 SGHNT and CDR2 YYREEE come from the germline V gene (reference sequence). The V end was cut by 0 bases, the J end by 5 bases, with 15 bases between. The CDR3 DNA is TGTGCCAGCAGCTTGGTTTATGGGGCAATCCACGAGCAGTACTTC. Encoded protein: CASSLVYGAIHEQYF.

The CDR3 spells CASNTSPDTQYF. CDR3 DNA: TGTGCCAGCAATACTAGCCCAGATACGCAGTATTTT. J is TRBJ2-3 and V is TRBV12-3 or TRBV12-4, with D perhaps TRBD2 (6 bases). V gave up 7 bases and J gave up 4 bases, with 9 bases separating them. The CDR3 runs to 12 residues.

The rearrangement uses TRBV3-1 (or the pseudogene TRBV3-2) and TRBJ2-5; possible D gene TRBD2, 6 bases. The CDR3 sequence is 15 residues long. V lost 1 base, J lost 4 bases, and 13 bases lay in between. CDR1 and CDR2 from the germline V gene are LGHDT and YNNKEL (reference sequence). CDR3 in amino acids: CASSQGRGIAETQYF. DNA for the CDR3: TGTGCCAGCAGCCAAGGTCGGGGGATCGCAGAGACCCAGTACTTC.

CDR3 sequence: CASSWTRGNEQFF. The CDR3 coding sequence is TGTGCCAGCAGTTGGACTAGAGGGAATGAGCAGTTCTTC. The chain carries TRBV6-2 or TRBV6-3 and TRBJ2-1; 7 bases map to TRBD2. Germline-derived CDR1 and CDR2 are MNHEY and SVGEGT. The CDR3 has 13 amino acids. Germline trimming cut 4 bases from V and 7 bases from J; bases unmatched to any gene: 4.